A selection of T cell receptor beta chains follows, all from one sample in a study of blood T cell repertoires in COVID-19. The table came from immunoSEQ multiplex PCR; TCRdb's copy has only in-frame clones and leaves some out. The sample yields some 390,000 clones, around 87% seen once. Sequencing was carried out using peripheral blood. The source of these receptors is a woman aged 60-75 years with COVID-19, enrolled during active disease. CDR3s include the opening cysteine and the closing phenylalanine or tryptophan. The D gene is left open where the match is weak. Part of the rows lack a size; the others show once, few, many or a class for expanded clones.

>TRBV6-2/TRBV6-3|TRBJ1-2|TRBD1|16|NA
TGTGCCAGCAGTTACGGTGGACAGGTTCTTAACTATGGCTACACCTTC
CASSYGGQVLNYGYTF
>TRBV6-1|TRBJ2-3|TRBD2|17|NA
TGTGCCAGCAGTGACCCACGGGGGGGGGCCTTCACAGATACGCAGTATTTT
CASSDPRGGAFTDTQYF
>TRBV4-1|TRBJ2-7|TRBD1|15|NA
TGCGCCAGCAGCCAAGATGGGACAGGTCTTTACGAGCAGTACTTC
CASSQDGTGLYEQYF
>TRBV19|TRBJ1-2|NA|13|NA
TGTGCCAGTAGTAATAGGCAGGGTGATGGCTACACCTTC
CASSNRQGDGYTF
>TRBV5-4|TRBJ2-7|TRBD1|13|NA
TGTGCCAGCGGGGACAGGGCTAAATACGAGCAGTACTTC
CASGDRAKYEQYF
>TRBV4-1|TRBJ2-5|TRBD2|17|NA
TGCGCCAGCAGCCGGGGACTAGCGGGGGGTCGACAAGAGACCCAGTACTTC
CASSRGLAGGRQETQYF
>TRBV18|TRBJ1-3|NA|13|few
TGTGCCAGCTCACCTGGGCCAGGAAACACCATATATTTT
CASSPGPGNTIYF
>TRBV7-9|TRBJ1-1|NA|14|NA
TGTGCCAGCAGCATCCTAGGACGGGGAACTGAAGCTTTCTTT
CASSILGRGTEAFF
>TRBV28|TRBJ2-3|TRBD2|18|NA
TGTGCCAGCAGTAACGGCCCCGGCGGCGGGGGGGCCAGAGATACGCAGTATTTT
CASSNGPGGGGARDTQYF
>TRBV25-1|TRBJ2-5|TRBD2|16|NA
TGTGCCAGCAGAGGACTAGCGGGCGAACGGCGGGAGACCCAGTACTTC
CASRGLAGERRETQYF
>TRBV5-1|TRBJ1-4|NA|15|NA
TGCGCCAGCAGCTTGGCCGGGGGGCCGGGTGAAAAACTGTTTTTT
CASSLAGGPGEKLFF
>TRBV27|TRBJ1-6|NA|13|few
TGTGCCAGCAGTTCCGCCTATAATTCACCCCTCCACTTT
CASSSAYNSPLHF
>TRBV6-1|TRBJ1-1|NA|13|few
TGTGCCAGCAGTGACACAGGGTCGACTGAAGCTTTCTTT
CASSDTGSTEAFF
>TRBV14|TRBJ2-3|NA|16|NA
TGTGCCAGCAGCCAAGCTCCGACAGGAACCACAGATACGCAGTATTTT
CASSQAPTGTTDTQYF
>TRBV5-6|TRBJ2-5|NA|16|few
TGTGCCAGCAGCTTTAGCAGGTGGGGAGAACAAGAGACCCAGTACTTC
CASSFSRWGEQETQYF
>TRBV11-2|TRBJ1-1|NA|16|few
TGTGCCAGCAGCCGACGAAGACAGTCTCCGAGCACTGAAGCTTTCTTT
CASSRRRQSPSTEAFF
>TRBV9|TRBJ1-5|TRBD1|13|NA
TGTGCCAGCAGCGAAGGGGGCAACCAGCCCCAGCATTTT
CASSEGGNQPQHF
>TRBV29-1|TRBJ2-2|TRBD2|14|NA
TGCAGCGTACTAGCGGGGACGAACACCGGGGAGCTGTTTTTT
CSVLAGTNTGELFF
>TRBV7-2|TRBJ2-1|NA|17|NA
TGTGCCAGCAGCTTAGGGAGGCTAGCGAGTCGTTACAATGAGCAGTTCTTC
CASSLGRLASRYNEQFF
>TRBV7-2|TRBJ2-3|TRBD2|19|NA
TGTGCCAGCAGTTTTGCCGGGGGGGTCTACCCGACTGTGGTAGATACGCAGTATTTT
CASSFAGGVYPTVVDTQYF
>TRBV24-1|TRBJ1-2|NA|13|NA
TGTGCCACCAGTGCCCGAGACTTTTATGGCTACACCTTC
CATSARDFYGYTF
>TRBV7-6|TRBJ2-3|NA|15|NA
TGTGCCAGCAGCTCCTCCGCGAGGAGCACAGATACGCAGTATTTT
CASSSSARSTDTQYF
>TRBV7-8|TRBJ1-1|TRBD1|17|NA
TGTGCCAGCAGCTTAGTAAGACAGGGGGCGCTTATCACTGAAGCTTTCTTT
CASSLVRQGALITEAFF
>TRBV4-1|TRBJ2-1|TRBD2|20|NA
TGCGCCAGCAGCATTCGTAACCCCGAGACTAGCGGGGGGACCTACAATGAGCAGTTCTTC
CASSIRNPETSGGTYNEQFF
>TRBV18|TRBJ1-1|NA|13|NA
TGTGCCAGCTCACCATTAGCGGGGACTGAAGCTTTCTTT
CASSPLAGTEAFF
>TRBV11-2|TRBJ1-1|TRBD1|16|NA
TGTGCCAGCAGCCGAACCTCGGACAGGGGTCGGACTGAAGCTTTCTTT
CASSRTSDRGRTEAFF
>TRBV7-9|TRBJ1-2|TRBD1|13|NA
TGTGCCAGCATCCAATCGACAGGGGATGGCTACACCTTC
CASIQSTGDGYTF
>TRBV7-2|TRBJ2-1|TRBD2|16|NA
TGTGCCAGCAGCTCCCGAAGTAGCGGGGGCTACAATGAGCAGTTCTTC
CASSSRSSGGYNEQFF
>TRBV11-2|TRBJ2-1|TRBD2|14|NA
TGTGCCAGCAGCTTACGGACTAGCATCGATGAGCAGTTCTTC
CASSLRTSIDEQFF
>TRBV5-5|TRBJ1-1|NA|15|NA
TGTGCCAGCAGGGGGAGCGTGGGGGCGAACACTGAAGCTTTCTTT
CASRGSVGANTEAFF
>TRBV15|TRBJ1-2|TRBD1|15|NA
TGTGCCACCAGCATTCCATTCCGGGACAGCTATGGCTACACCTTC
CATSIPFRDSYGYTF
>TRBV11-3|TRBJ1-3|NA|12|once
TGTGCCAGCAGCTCAGGCAGAAACACCATATATTTT
CASSSGRNTIYF
>TRBV5-6|TRBJ2-7|NA|14|NA
TGTGCCAGCAGCTTGGCCTCAGGGGTGTACGAGCAGTACTTC
CASSLASGVYEQYF
>TRBV25-1|TRBJ1-4|NA|13|once
TGTGCCAGCCTCCGACAGGTTAATGAAAAACTGTTTTTT
CASLRQVNEKLFF
>TRBV2|TRBJ2-7|TRBD2|17|NA
TGTGCCAGCACCTATACCCCCGGGAGCGGGGGACTCTACGAGCAGTACTTC
CASTYTPGSGGLYEQYF
>TRBV7-2|TRBJ2-7|TRBD2|15|NA
TGTGCCAGCAGCCCCATAAGCGGGGGGGCCGGTGAGCAGTACTTC
CASSPISGGAGEQYF
>TRBV19|TRBJ2-5|NA|13|NA
TGTGCCAGTAGTATAGATCGGGGAAAGACCCAGTACTTC
CASSIDRGKTQYF
>TRBV9|TRBJ2-2|NA|14|NA
TGTGCCAGCAGCGAACAACTGGGCGACGGGGAGCTGTTTTTT
CASSEQLGDGELFF
>TRBV12-5|TRBJ2-5|NA|13|NA
TGTGCTAGTGGGAACAGCGGACAAGAGACCCAGTACTTC
CASGNSGQETQYF
>TRBV5-4|TRBJ2-7|NA|13|NA
TGTGCCAGCAGCGCGACTGGCTACTACGAGCAGTACTTC
CASSATGYYEQYF
>TRBV7-3|TRBJ2-1|TRBD2|19|NA
TGTGCCAGCAGCTTAACAGTAAGCGGCGGGGGGGCCTGGGCCAATGAGCAGTTCTTC
CASSLTVSGGGAWANEQFF
>TRBV5-1|TRBJ2-5|TRBD2|15|NA
TGCGCCAGCAGGATCGGCGGGGGGGCTATAGAGACCCAGTACTTC
CASRIGGGAIETQYF
>TRBV6-1|TRBJ1-1|NA|13|NA
TGTGCCAGCAGTGAAAGGGGCCTGACTGAAGCTTTCTTT
CASSERGLTEAFF
>TRBV10-2|TRBJ2-6|NA|17|NA
TGCGCCACCCGGGGCCCGGGCGGGGAATCTGGGGCCAACGTCCTGACTTTC
CATRGPGGESGANVLTF
>TRBV5-4|TRBJ1-1|TRBD1|15|NA
TGTGCCAGCAGCCCCCCGGACAGGGCTTATACTGAAGCTTTCTTT
CASSPPDRAYTEAFF
>TRBV25-1|TRBJ1-1|NA|14|NA
TGTGCCAGCAGTGCTTCGCAGGGGAGCTCTGAAGCTTTCTTT
CASSASQGSSEAFF
>TRBV5-1|TRBJ1-3|NA|15|NA
TGCGCCAGCAGCCCGCGGACAAACTCTGGAAACACCATATATTTT
CASSPRTNSGNTIYF
>TRBV30|TRBJ1-3|NA|14|NA
TGTGCCTGGAGTGTAGGGACTTCTGGAAACACCATATATTTT
CAWSVGTSGNTIYF
>TRBV2|TRBJ2-1|NA|15|NA
TGTGCCAGCAGGGTGAACGGGAGAGGCACAAGTGAGCAGTTCTTC
CASRVNGRGTSEQFF
>TRBV11-1|TRBJ2-1|NA|14|NA
TGTGCCAGCAGCTTTGGACAGACCTACGGAGAGCAGTTCTTC
CASSFGQTYGEQFF
>TRBV9|TRBJ1-4|TRBD1|16|NA
TGTGCCAGCAGCGTAGAACCGACAGGGGGCGTGAAAAAACTGTTTTTT
CASSVEPTGGVKKLFF
>TRBV27|TRBJ2-1|TRBD2|13|NA
TGTGCCAGCAGTTTATCGGGGGGGAATGAGCAGTTCTTC
CASSLSGGNEQFF